This TCR beta chain was retrieved from a study of blood T cell repertoires in COVID-19. There are 16 residues in the CDR3. V shed 4 bases and J shed 1 base, with 14 bases lying between them. Germline lookup yields CDR1 SNHLY and CDR2 FYNNEI. This clone has only one observation. Only in-frame clones appear in the TCRdb table, and some are missing; sequencing was by immunoSEQ multiplex PCR. Among roughly 250,000 clones listed, about 87% were seen once. Input material: peripheral blood. V usage is TRBV2 and J usage is TRBJ2-1, with a tentative D call TRBD2 (5 bases). The sequence was obtained from a woman between 40 and 55 years old with acute or convalescent COVID-19. CDR3 coding DNA: TGTGCCAGCAGTGCCGCTCTAGCTGGGTCCTACAATGAGCAGTTCTTC. Its protein is CASSAALAGSYNEQFF.